This T cell receptor (beta chain) came from a study of blood T cell repertoires in COVID-19 (TCRdb year 2020). Regarding the research as a whole: Samples from collaborators originated in the United States, Italy and Spain and spanned both the acute and convalescent phases of COVID-19. The sample metadata nearly always contained a de-identified subject ID, COVID-19 status, age in years and sex. The repertoires were released in a freely available public database intended as a resource for research on the immune response to SARS-CoV-2. The dataset comprised deeply sampled blood TCRbeta repertoires from subjects exposed to, actively infected with, or recovered from COVID-19. The material from the prospective study consisted of cDNA or gDNA derived from T cells, B-cell-depleted T cells, or PBMCs. The samples were drawn from two sources: the first 160 participants of the ongoing ImmuneRACE study, and 1,254 subjects contributed by 6 global collaborators. HLA class I and class II types, where available, came from metadata supplied by the sample provider rather than from assay-based typing.

V is cut by 5 bases and J by 2 bases, and the space between the germline ends is 13 bases. Including the terminal cysteine and phenylalanine, the CDR3 comprises 15 residues. CDR3 DNA only is kept here, 45 bases in frame from base 1. Reading the germline V gene gives CDR1 MDHEN and CDR2 SYDVKM. Concerning this clone: Its antigen specificity is not known. There are no base qualities to consult, and no much larger clone falls within one base. Other DNA variants within this sample encode the same CDR3.

Whole blood was collected in K2EDTA tubes by collaborating institutions according to the institutions' own protocols. For TCRbeta analysis, collaborators shipped samples in one of three forms: frozen whole blood, isolated PBMCs, or DNA extracted from either of those sample types. Overall study outcomes, separate from this receptor: The quantity of clinical and demographic metadata differed by source and by participant and was supplied without curation.

TCRbeta CDR3 regions were amplified from genomic DNA using the immunoSEQ Assay, a bias-controlled multiplex PCR. The paper's processing steps were these. The number of nucleated cells in each sample was estimated by amplification of reference gene primers within the assay. Sequence reads were collapsed and filtered to measure the absolute abundance of every unique TCRbeta CDR3 rearrangement. Productive Simpson clonality was computed per sample as the square root of Simpson's diversity index over productive rearrangements. TCRdb mirrors the immuneACCESS table, restricted to in-frame sequences. Some clones are absent from its copies; in checked studies, under half trace to an unresolved V gene, and the reason for the others is unknown. D and trimming come from the DNA, and the V and J calls and clone size come from that table. This sample is represented by tens of thousands of clones; roughly 90% of them were singletons. Jointly, the top ten make up 10% of the sample.

This clonotype was obtained from a human donor with acute or convalescent COVID-19. The donor label of this sample is uncertain. Sequenced: peripheral blood. The chain couples TRBV28 to TRBJ1-5; the D gene is perhaps TRBD1, from 5 matching bases. The CDR3 protein is CASSPRGGGNQPQHF. The nucleotide sequence reads TGTGCCAGCAGTCCCCGGGGGGGAGGCAATCAGCCCCAGCATTTT.